This TCR beta chain emerged from a study of blood T cell repertoires in COVID-19. Study information: PBMCs, B-cell-depleted T cells, or T cells were the source of the cDNA or gDNA that made up the material.

Participants spanned ages roughly 18 to 95 years and resided in 24 US areas. Assignment of participants to cohorts was predicated upon participant-reported clinical history. Each recovered donor of Cohort 3 presented with two negative PCRs, clearance, or symptom resolution. The CDR3 has 15 residues. The ends lost 2 bases at V and 0 bases at J; junction bases unmatched: 0. Germline values: CDR1 MGHDK, CDR2 SYGVNS. Libraries were prepared by immunoSEQ multiplex PCR; TCRdb keeps only in-frame clonotypes and omits some of them. The table has fewer than 300,000 clones, around 85% seen once. Only one count was recorded for this clone.

The V and J genes are TRBV25-1 and TRBJ2-1, with 8 nucleotides matching TRBD2. Sequencing was performed on PBMCs or T cells enriched from blood (not recorded which). The receptor's source is a woman in her twenties or thirties who had recovered from COVID-19. CDR3 nucleotides: TGTGCCAGCAGTGAAAGCGGGAGCTCCTACAATGAGCAGTTCTTC. Its protein is CASSESGSSYNEQFF.